The clone carrying this TCR beta chain was seen a few times. This CDR3 has 14 amino acids. From germline, CDR1 is SNHLY and CDR2 FYNNEI. V lost 3 bases to trimming and J lost 5 bases; unmatched junction nucleotides: 6. The repertoire was sequenced with immunoSEQ multiplex PCR; TCRdb's copy has only in-frame clones and lacks some. The sample holds fewer than 150,000 clones, about 90% seen once. The source of the sample is a study of blood T cell repertoires in COVID-19. This clonotype was obtained from a woman of 80 years or more with acute or convalescent COVID-19. The gene calls are TRBV2 and TRBJ2-5; 7 nucleotides line up with TRBD2. Sequencing used peripheral blood. CDR3 sequence reads: CASSESQGGETQYF. The CDR3 nucleotides read TGTGCCAGCAGTGAGTCCCAGGGAGGGGAGACCCAGTACTTC.